This T cell receptor beta chain was observed in a study of T cells after yellow fever vaccination. This clonotype showed up many times. TCRdb analysed the 5' RACE reads with MiXCR anew, one entry per CDR3 protein. Of 500,000 to 700,000 distinct CDR3 sequences listed, about 19% are singletons. Per germline, CDR1 SGHRS and CDR2 YFSETQ. This CDR3 is 14 amino acids long. V shed 3 bases and J shed 3 bases, with 12 bases lying between them. This TCR was sampled from a man aged 30-40 years who received the YFV17D yellow fever vaccine. V and J are TRBV5-1 and TRBJ1-1, with D possibly matching TRBD1 (5 bases). The sequencing used PBMCs, collected 15 days after the yellow fever booster vaccination. The CDR3 DNA reads as TGCGCCAGCAGCTGGACCGGGGGGGACACTGAAGCTTTCTTT. It encodes CASSWTGGDTEAFF.